The 28 T cell receptor beta chains below come from one sample, sequenced in a study of vaccination and CD4 T cells after COVID-19. Treatment: 10-day PBMC culture with coronavirus spike peptide pools or control peptides (ViraFEST assay). An Oncomine TCR Beta short-read assay was used to sequence the DNA from cultured CD4+ T cells. TCRdb ran MiXCR on the PCR reads and lists one entry per CDR3 protein. The sample records 9,500 to 15,000 distinct CDR3 sequences, about 48% being singletons. These TCRs' antigens remain unknown. The sequenced sample consisted of CD4+ T cells from blood, cultured in vitro. Receptors were obtained from a human donor who had recovered from COVID-19.

V usage is TRBV7-9 and J usage is TRBJ2-2; the match to TRBD2 covers 7 bases. Germline CDR1 SEHNR, CDR2 FQNEAQ (reference sequence). Trimming removed 7 bases from V and 2 bases from J; junction bases left unmatched: 10. CDR3 size: 16 residues. The CDR3 spells CASTDNPGGNTGELFF. For the CDR3, the DNA is TGTGCCAGCACCGATAACCCGGGAGGCAACACCGGGGAGCTGTTTTTT.

V usage is TRBV18 and J usage is TRBJ1-2, with TRBD1 matching 10 bases. The V and J ends lost 4 bases and 2 bases, in that order; junction bases with no gene match: 1. The CDR3 sequence is 14 residues long. From germline, CDR1 is KGHSH and CDR2 LQKENI. The CDR3: CASSQDRGNYGYTF. The CDR3 DNA follows: TGTGCCAGCTCACAGGACAGGGGGAACTATGGCTACACCTTC.

This chain connects TRBV21-1 to TRBJ1-1; the D call of TRBD1 is as the table states it, not checked on the DNA. TRBV21-1 is listed as a pseudogene. The CDR3 is made up of 16 amino acids. As DNA, the CDR3 is TGTGCCAGCAGCAAAGGACAGGGGAAAGGAGGCACTGAAGCTTTCTTT. It yields the protein CASSKGQGKGGTEAFF.

The chain has TRBV19 and TRBJ2-3; D possibly uses TRBD1 or TRBD2 (5 bases each). The CDR3 is 15 amino acids. The V gene's germline CDR1 is LNHDA and CDR2 SQIVND (reference sequence). With 1 base removed from V and 5 bases from J, the gap between germline ends came to 13 bases. CDR3 protein: CASSIGGGHIDTQYF. In nucleotides, the CDR3 is TGTGCCAGTAGTATAGGTGGGGGTCACATAGATACGCAGTATTTT.

There are a few counts of this clonotype. The chain is built from TRBV19 and TRBJ2-2; 14 positions match TRBD2. The ends lost 11 bases at V and 1 base at J; junction bases unmatched: 6. Germline CDR1 and CDR2: LNHDA and SQIVND (reference sequence). The CDR3 covers 16 residues. In DNA form, the CDR3 reads TGTGCCGGGGGACTAGCGGGAGTTCGGAACACCGGGGAGCTGTTTTTT. It is translated as CAGGLAGVRNTGELFF.

This rearrangement joins TRBV27 to TRBJ2-1, with D possibly being TRBD1 (6 bases). The length of the CDR3 is 13 residues. The V and J ends lost 11 bases and 4 bases respectively, with 15 bases between them. Germline-derived CDR1 and CDR2 are MNHEY and SMNVEV (reference sequence). CDR3: CAEDQGIYNEQFF. CDR3 coding DNA: TGTGCCGAGGATCAGGGGATATACAATGAGCAGTTCTTC.

The gene calls are TRBV19 and TRBJ2-7; TRBD1 might be the D (6 bases). CDR3 length equals 16 residues. Trimming left V 6 bases short and J 1 base short, with 19 bases between. Germline CDR1 and CDR2: LNHDA and SQIVND (reference sequence). The CDR3 spells CASSQGHLPYSYEQYF. In DNA, the CDR3 is TGTGCCAGTAGCCAGGGGCACCTTCCTTATTCCTACGAGCAGTACTTC. The entire variable domain, with the rest obtained from reference TRBV19 and TRBJ2-7, is as follows: DGGITQSPKYLFRKEGQNVTLSCEQNLNHDAMYWYRQDPGQGLRLIYYSQIVNDFQKGDIAEGYSVSREKKESFPLTVTSAQKNPTAFYLCASSQGHLPYSYEQYFGPGTRLTVT.

The chain recombines TRBV19 with TRBJ2-3; D is perhaps TRBD2 (7 bases). Germline CDR1 and CDR2: LNHDA and SQIVND (reference sequence). The CDR3 covers 21 residues. Trimming took off 6 bases at V and 4 bases at J, with 35 bases between the two ends. The CDR3 nucleotides are TGTGCCAGTAGGGGCGCTATTTGGGGGGGCCGCCGTGGGGACTCCCCAGATACGCAGTATTTT. It is translated as CASRGAIWGGRRGDSPDTQYF.

The rearrangement links TRBV20-1 to TRBJ1-1; maybe TRBD1 (5 bases). V lost 5 bases and J lost 2, with 15 bases in between. This CDR3 region has 14 residues. Germline-derived CDR1 and CDR2 are DFQATT and SNEGSKA (reference sequence). The CDR3 DNA follows: TGCAGTGCTTTTATCCCGGGGGGAAACACTGAAGCTTTCTTT. It translates to CSAFIPGGNTEAFF.

This clonotype appeared a few times. J is TRBJ1-2 and V is TRBV6-1, with TRBD1 identical over 7 bases. Germline trimming cut 7 bases from V and 8 bases from J; bases unmatched to any gene: 4. CDR1 and CDR2 (germline): MNHNS, SASEGT. The CDR3 covers 11 residues. The CDR3 protein is CASKQGNGYTF. The CDR3 coding sequence is TGTGCCAGCAAACAGGGGAACGGCTACACCTTC.

The chain carries TRBV19 and TRBJ2-2, with D tentatively TRBD1 (5 bases). The CDR3 is made up of 15 amino acids. Trimming removed 3 bases at V and 7 bases at J, with 15 bases between. The germline V gene encodes CDR1 LNHDA and CDR2 SQIVND (reference sequence). The CDR3, as DNA: TGTGCCAGTAGTATTCCTGGGGCGCTTGTCGGGGAGCTGTTTTTT. This translates into CASSIPGALVGELFF. Supplemented by reference TRBV19 and TRBJ2-2, the full variable domain reads DGGITQSPKYLFRKEGQNVTLSCEQNLNHDAMYWYRQDPGQGLRLIYYSQIVNDFQKGDIAEGYSVSREKKESFPLTVTSAQKNPTAFYLCASSIPGALVGELFFGEGSRLTVL.

The chain couples TRBV2 to TRBJ2-3; D is ambiguous. The CDR3 runs 11 residues. Trimming cost V 7 bases and J 5 bases, with 7 bases left between them. Germline V gives CDR1 SNHLY, CDR2 FYNNEI. CDR3 in DNA: TGTGCCAGCAAGGAGATAGATACGCAGTATTTT. Translated, it gives CASKEIDTQYF.

The chain links TRBV6-2 or TRBV6-3 to TRBJ2-1; D gene unclear. Germline CDR1 and CDR2: MNHEY and SVGEGT. The V gene lost 0 bases and the J gene lost 3 bases, with 6 bases spanning the gap. The CDR3 runs to 14 residues. As DNA, the CDR3 is TGTGCCAGCAGTTACTCGGAGATCTACAATGAGCAGTTCTTC. It specifies CASSYSEIYNEQFF.

This chain joins TRBV20-1 and TRBJ1-2; possibly TRBD1 for D (6 bases). The CDR3 runs to 14 residues. V dropped 4 bases and J dropped 5 bases, with 17 bases sitting between them. Germline CDR1 reads DFQATT; CDR2 reads SNEGSKA (reference sequence). The CDR3 region has the DNA TGCAGTGCTACCCGAGGGGGGGCGATGTATGGCTACACCTTC. It codes for CSATRGGAMYGYTF.

This chain links TRBV6-2 or TRBV6-3 with TRBJ2-7; D remains unclear. Deletions cut 2 bases from V and 4 bases from J, with 3 bases between. The CDR3 length is 11 residues. Germline CDR1 MNHEY, CDR2 SVGEGT. CDR3 residues: CASSYDYEQYF. The CDR3 DNA sequence: TGTGCCAGCAGTTACGATTACGAGCAGTACTTC.

The chain uses TRBV29-1 and TRBJ1-2; TRBD1 might be the D (6 bases). V lost 5 bases and J 3 bases, leaving 16 bases between the germline ends. CDR3 length: 14 amino acids. Germline V gene sequence: CDR1 SQVTM, CDR2 ANQGSEA. This chain's CDR3 is CSVNNRASDYGYTF. CDR3 nucleotides: TGCAGCGTTAACAACAGGGCCTCAGACTATGGCTACACCTTC.

This clonotype was detected a few times. The chain employs TRBV24-1 and TRBJ2-3; a weak D match, TRBD1 (6 bases). Looked up from germline, CDR1 is KGHDR and CDR2 is SFDVKD. The CDR3 loop spans 16 amino acids. V was pared by 4 bases and J by 6 bases, with 19 bases between. CDR3 bases: TGTGCCACCAGTGAACCTACAGGGAAGGGGCGGGATACGCAGTATTTT. Encoded protein: CATSEPTGKGRDTQYF.

This rearrangement joins TRBV12-3 or TRBV12-4 to TRBJ1-6; no definite D call. This CDR3 region has 13 residues. Trimming removed 4 bases at V and 13 bases at J, with 14 bases between. CDR3 nucleotides: TGTGCCAGCAGTTCGCGACGGATCGATCCCCTCCACTTT. Amino acid sequence: CASSSRRIDPLHF.

The genes are TRBV7-2 and TRBJ2-6; no definite D call. V was pared by 3 bases and J by 0 bases, with 6 bases between. Germline values: CDR1 SGHTA, CDR2 FQGNSA. CDR3 size: 15 residues. Here the CDR3 DNA reads TGTGCCAGCAGCTTTGAAAACTCTGGGGCCAACGTCCTGACTTTC. Translation: CASSFENSGANVLTF.

The sample holds a few counts of this clonotype. Mismatch with germline at one junction end may stem from a read error. The rearrangement uses TRBV27 and TRBJ1-4; 7 positions agree with TRBD1. CDR1 is MNHEY, CDR2 SMNVEV, per germline (reference sequence). This CDR3 has 15 amino acids. For the CDR3, the DNA is TGTGCCAGCGGTTTTTGGGCAGGGGGTGCTGAAAAACTGTTTTTT. It specifies CASGFWAGGAEKLFF.

This chain links TRBV19 with TRBJ2-2; 7 nucleotides line up with TRBD2. Germline V gene lookup returns CDR1 LNHDA and CDR2 SQIVND (reference sequence). This CDR3 has 15 amino acids. V was pared by 4 bases and J by 0 bases, with 2 bases of the junction left unmatched. DNA of the CDR3: TGTGCCAGTAGTACTAGCGGTGCGAACACCGGGGAGCTGTTTTTT. This encodes CASSTSGANTGELFF.

The chain uses TRBV20-1 and TRBJ2-7, with D possibly being TRBD2 (5 bases). V gave up 6 bases and J gave up 4 bases, with 25 bases separating them. This CDR3 has 16 residues. CDR1 is DFQATT, CDR2 SNEGSKA, per germline (reference sequence). CDR3: CSATGMSGRLSYEQYF. In DNA form, the CDR3 reads TGCAGTGCCACCGGGATGAGCGGAAGACTTAGTTACGAGCAGTACTTC.

The chain couples TRBV29-1 to TRBJ1-1; D is unresolved. Deletions cut 3 bases from V and 4 bases from J, with 12 bases between. Germline V lookup: CDR1 SQVTM, CDR2 ANQGSEA. The CDR3 extends over 13 amino acids. CDR3 sequence: CSVDPVWGTEAFF. CDR3 nucleotides: TGCAGCGTTGATCCCGTTTGGGGCACTGAAGCTTTCTTT. Based on the CDR3 plus reference TRBV29-1 and TRBJ1-1, the full variable domain is SAVISQKPSRDICQRGTSLTIQCQVDSQVTMMFWYRQQPGQSLTLIATANQGSEATYESGFVIDKFPISRPNLTFSTLTVSNMSPEDSSIYLCSVDPVWGTEAFFGQGTRLTVV.

There are a few counts of this clonotype. CDR3 in DNA: TGTGCCAGCAGCTTAGAGGAGGGACAAGGAGATACGCAGTATTTT. Protein sequence: CASSLEEGQGDTQYF. The chain combines TRBV7-2 with TRBJ2-3; D could derive from TRBD1 or TRBD2 (6 bases each). The CDR3 runs to 15 residues. The V gene lost 1 base and the J gene lost 5 bases, with 13 bases spanning the gap. Germline values: CDR1 SGHTA, CDR2 FQGNSA.

This clonotype was found once. This chain links TRBV20-1 with TRBJ1-3; no reliable D call. The CDR3 has 14 residues. V was trimmed by 0 bases and J by 2 bases, leaving 8 bases between them. Germline V gene lookup returns CDR1 DFQATT and CDR2 SNEGSKA (reference sequence). In DNA, the CDR3 is TGCAGTGCTAGAGATTTTTACACTGGAAACACCATATATTTT. Amino acid sequence: CSARDFYTGNTIYF.

The chain combines TRBV2 with TRBJ2-7; no definite D call. The CDR3 runs 13 residues. V lost 5 bases and J lost 4, with 12 bases in between. Germline values: CDR1 SNHLY, CDR2 FYNNEI. The CDR3 region is CASSSTFRYEQYF. Here the CDR3 DNA reads TGTGCCAGCAGTTCCACATTCCGATACGAGCAGTACTTC.

The genes are TRBV12-3 or TRBV12-4 and TRBJ1-1; D gene ambiguous. Trimming shortened V by 5 bases and J by 1 base, and 11 bases separated the two germline ends. This CDR3 region has 14 residues. This CDR3 is CASSVRPENTEAFF. The CDR3 nucleotides are TGTGCCAGCAGTGTCCGGCCCGAGAACACTGAAGCTTTCTTT.

This chain connects TRBV6-5 to TRBJ1-4; 7 nucleotides match TRBD1. Germline V gives CDR1 MNHEY, CDR2 SVGAGI. Trimming removed 0 bases from V and 6 bases from J; junction bases left unmatched: 7. The CDR3 contains 16 residues. CDR3 sequence: CASSYSRGPSYEKLFF. The CDR3 DNA sequence: TGTGCCAGCAGTTACTCGAGGGGGCCAAGCTATGAAAAACTGTTTTTT.